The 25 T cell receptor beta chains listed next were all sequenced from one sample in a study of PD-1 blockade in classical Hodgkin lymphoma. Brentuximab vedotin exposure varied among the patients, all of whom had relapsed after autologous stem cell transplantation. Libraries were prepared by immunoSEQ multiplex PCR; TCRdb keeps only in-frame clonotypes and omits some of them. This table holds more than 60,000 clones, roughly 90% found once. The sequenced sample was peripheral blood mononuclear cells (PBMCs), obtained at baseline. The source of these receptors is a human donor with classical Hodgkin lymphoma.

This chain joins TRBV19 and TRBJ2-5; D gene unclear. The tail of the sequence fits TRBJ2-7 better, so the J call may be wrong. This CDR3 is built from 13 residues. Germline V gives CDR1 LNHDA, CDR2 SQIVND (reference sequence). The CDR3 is CASSNGLSYEQYF. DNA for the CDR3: TGTGCCAGTAGCAATGGGCTCTCCTACGAGCAGTACTTC.

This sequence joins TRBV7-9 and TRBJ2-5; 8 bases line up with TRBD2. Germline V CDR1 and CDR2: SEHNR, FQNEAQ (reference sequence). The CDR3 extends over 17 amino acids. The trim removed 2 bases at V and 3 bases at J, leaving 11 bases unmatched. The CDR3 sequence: CASSLPPGGASKETQYF. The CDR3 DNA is TGTGCCAGCAGCTTACCCCCCGGGGGGGCCTCCAAAGAGACCCAGTACTTC.

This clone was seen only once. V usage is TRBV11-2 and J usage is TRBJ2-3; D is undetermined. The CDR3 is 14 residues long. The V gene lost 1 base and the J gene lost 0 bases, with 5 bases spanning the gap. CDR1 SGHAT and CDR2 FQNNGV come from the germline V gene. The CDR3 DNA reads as TGTGCCAGCAGCTTAGTGGCTAGCACAGATACGCAGTATTTT. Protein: CASSLVASTDTQYF. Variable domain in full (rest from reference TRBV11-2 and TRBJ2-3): EAGVAQSPRYKIIEKRQSVAFWCNPISGHATLYWYQQILGQGPKLLIQFQNNGVVDDSQLPKDRFSAERLKGVDSTLKIQPAKLEDSAVYLCASSLVASTDTQYFGPGTRLTVL.

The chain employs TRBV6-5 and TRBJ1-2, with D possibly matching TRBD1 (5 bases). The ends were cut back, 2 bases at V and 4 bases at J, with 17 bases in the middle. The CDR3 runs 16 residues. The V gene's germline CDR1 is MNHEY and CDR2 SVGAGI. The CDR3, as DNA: TGTGCCAGCAGTTACACCGGGACCGGCCGGTTCTATGGCTACACCTTC. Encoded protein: CASSYTGTGRFYGYTF.

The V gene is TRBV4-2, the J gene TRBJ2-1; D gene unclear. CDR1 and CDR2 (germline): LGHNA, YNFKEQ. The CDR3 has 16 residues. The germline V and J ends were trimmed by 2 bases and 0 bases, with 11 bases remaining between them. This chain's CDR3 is CASSQYSGSSYNEQFF. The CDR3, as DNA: TGTGCCAGCAGCCAATATTCGGGCAGCTCCTACAATGAGCAGTTCTTC.

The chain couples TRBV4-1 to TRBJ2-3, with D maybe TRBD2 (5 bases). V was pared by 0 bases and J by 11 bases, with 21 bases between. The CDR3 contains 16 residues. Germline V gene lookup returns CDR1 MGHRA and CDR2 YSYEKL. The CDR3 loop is CASSQDSGGAKFVQYF. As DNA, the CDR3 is TGCGCCAGCAGCCAAGACTCCGGAGGTGCCAAGTTTGTGCAGTATTTT.

CDR3 sequence (DNA): TGTGCCAGCAGCGAGGACAGGCAAACTCGGTGGGGCTACACCTTC. It encodes CASSEDRQTRWGYTF. The chain has TRBV6-1 and TRBJ1-2; 7 bases agree with TRBD1. V lost 6 bases to trimming and J lost 8 bases; unmatched junction nucleotides: 15. CDR3 length: 15 residues. The germline gives CDR1 MNHNS, CDR2 SASEGT.

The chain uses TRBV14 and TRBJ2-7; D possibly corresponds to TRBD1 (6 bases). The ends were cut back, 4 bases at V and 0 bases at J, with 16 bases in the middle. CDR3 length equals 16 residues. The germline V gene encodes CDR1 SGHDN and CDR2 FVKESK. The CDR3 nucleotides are TGTGCCAGCAGCCCGCTCCACGACAGGAGCTCCTACGAGCAGTACTTC. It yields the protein CASSPLHDRSSYEQYF.

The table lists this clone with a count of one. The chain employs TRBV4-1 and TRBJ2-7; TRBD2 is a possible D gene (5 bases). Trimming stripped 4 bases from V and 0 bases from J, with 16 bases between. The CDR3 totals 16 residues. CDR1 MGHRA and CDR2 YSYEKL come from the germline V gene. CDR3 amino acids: CASSRFTSEHSYEQYF. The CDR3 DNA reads TGCGCCAGCAGCCGTTTTACTAGTGAACACTCCTACGAGCAGTACTTC.

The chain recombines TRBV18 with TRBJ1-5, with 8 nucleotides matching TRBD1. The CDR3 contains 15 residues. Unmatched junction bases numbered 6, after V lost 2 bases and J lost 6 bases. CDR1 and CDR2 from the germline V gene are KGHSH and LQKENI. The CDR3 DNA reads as TGTGCCAGCTCACCATCCGGACAGGGTAGTCAGCCCCAGCATTTT. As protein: CASSPSGQGSQPQHF.

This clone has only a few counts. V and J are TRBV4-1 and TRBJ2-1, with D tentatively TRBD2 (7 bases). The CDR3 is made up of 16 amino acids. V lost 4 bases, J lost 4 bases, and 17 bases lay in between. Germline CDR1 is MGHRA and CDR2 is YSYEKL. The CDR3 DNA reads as TGCGCCAGCAGCCTCAGAGGGGGGGGCCTATACAATGAGCAGTTCTTC. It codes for CASSLRGGGLYNEQFF.

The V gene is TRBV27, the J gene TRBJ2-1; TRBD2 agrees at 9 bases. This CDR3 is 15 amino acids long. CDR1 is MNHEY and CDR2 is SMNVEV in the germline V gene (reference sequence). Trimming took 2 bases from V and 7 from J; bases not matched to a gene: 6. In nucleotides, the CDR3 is TGTGCCAGCAGTTTAGGGCGGGAGGGCCGTAATGAGCAGTTCTTC. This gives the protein CASSLGREGRNEQFF.

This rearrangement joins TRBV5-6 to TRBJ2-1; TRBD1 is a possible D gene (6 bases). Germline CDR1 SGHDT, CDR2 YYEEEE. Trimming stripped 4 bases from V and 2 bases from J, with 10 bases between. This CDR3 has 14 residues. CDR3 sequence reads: CASSRTAPYNEQFF. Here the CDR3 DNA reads TGTGCCAGCAGCCGGACAGCGCCCTACAATGAGCAGTTCTTC.

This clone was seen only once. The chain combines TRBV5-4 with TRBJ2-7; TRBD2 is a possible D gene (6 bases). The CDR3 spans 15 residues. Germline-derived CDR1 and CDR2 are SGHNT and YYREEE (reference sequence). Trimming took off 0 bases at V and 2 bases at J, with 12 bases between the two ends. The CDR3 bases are TGTGCCAGCAGCTTGGGGCGGGACCCCGCCTACGAGCAGTACTTC. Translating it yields CASSLGRDPAYEQYF.

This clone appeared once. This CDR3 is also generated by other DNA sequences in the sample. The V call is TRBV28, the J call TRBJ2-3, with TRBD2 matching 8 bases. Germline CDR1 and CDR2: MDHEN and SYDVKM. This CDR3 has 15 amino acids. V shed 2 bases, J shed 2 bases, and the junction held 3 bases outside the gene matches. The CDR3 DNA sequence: TGTGCCAGCAGTTTAGCGGGGGGCTTCACAGATACGCAGTATTTT. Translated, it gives CASSLAGGFTDTQYF.

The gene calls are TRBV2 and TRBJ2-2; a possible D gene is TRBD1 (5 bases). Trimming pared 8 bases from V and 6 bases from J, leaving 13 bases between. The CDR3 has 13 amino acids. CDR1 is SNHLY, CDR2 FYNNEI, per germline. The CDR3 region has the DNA TGTGCCAGCTTAGACAGAGGTTCCGGGGAGCTGTTTTTT. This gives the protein CASLDRGSGELFF.

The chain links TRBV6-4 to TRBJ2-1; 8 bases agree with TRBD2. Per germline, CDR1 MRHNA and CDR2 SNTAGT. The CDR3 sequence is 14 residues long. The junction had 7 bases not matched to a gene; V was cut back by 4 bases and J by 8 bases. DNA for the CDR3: TGTGCCAGCAGTGCGTTAGCGGGACTGGATGAGCAGTTCTTC. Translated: CASSALAGLDEQFF.

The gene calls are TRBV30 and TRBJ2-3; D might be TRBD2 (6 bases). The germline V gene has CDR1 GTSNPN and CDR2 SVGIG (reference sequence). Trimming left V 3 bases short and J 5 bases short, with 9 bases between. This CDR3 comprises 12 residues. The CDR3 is CAWRTGRDTQYF. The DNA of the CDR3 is TGTGCCTGGAGGACCGGGAGAGATACGCAGTATTTT.

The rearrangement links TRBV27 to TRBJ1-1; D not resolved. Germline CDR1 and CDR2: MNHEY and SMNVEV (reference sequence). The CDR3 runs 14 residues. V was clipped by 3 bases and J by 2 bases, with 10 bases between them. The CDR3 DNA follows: TGTGCCAGCAGTTTCAACAGCCCAAACACTGAAGCTTTCTTT. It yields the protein CASSFNSPNTEAFF.

DNA for the CDR3: TGTGCCACCAGCAGAGATGGGCAATGGACTGGGGCCAACGTCCTGACTTTC. Protein sequence: CATSRDGQWTGANVLTF. The chain uses TRBV15 and TRBJ2-6; D gene unclear. The CDR3 covers 17 residues. Trimming removed 0 bases at V and 2 bases at J, with 11 bases between. Germline CDR1 reads LNHNV; CDR2 reads YYDKDF (reference sequence).

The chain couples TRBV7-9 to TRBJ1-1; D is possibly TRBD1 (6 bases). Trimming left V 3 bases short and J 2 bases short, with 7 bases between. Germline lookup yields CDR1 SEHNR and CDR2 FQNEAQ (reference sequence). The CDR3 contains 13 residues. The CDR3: CASSFRGNTEAFF. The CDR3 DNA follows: TGTGCCAGCAGCTTCAGGGGCAACACTGAAGCTTTCTTT.

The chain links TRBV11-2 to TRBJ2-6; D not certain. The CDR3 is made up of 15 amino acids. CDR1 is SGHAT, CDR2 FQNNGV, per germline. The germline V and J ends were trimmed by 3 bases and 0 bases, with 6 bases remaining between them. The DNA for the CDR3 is TGTGCCAGCAGCTTTTCCAACTCTGGGGCCAACGTCCTGACTTTC. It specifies CASSFSNSGANVLTF.

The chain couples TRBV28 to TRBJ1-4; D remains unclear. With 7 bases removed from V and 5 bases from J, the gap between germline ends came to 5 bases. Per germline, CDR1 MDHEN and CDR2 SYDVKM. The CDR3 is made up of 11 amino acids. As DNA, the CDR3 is TGTGCCAGCAAACAGAATGAAAAACTGTTTTTT. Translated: CASKQNEKLFF.

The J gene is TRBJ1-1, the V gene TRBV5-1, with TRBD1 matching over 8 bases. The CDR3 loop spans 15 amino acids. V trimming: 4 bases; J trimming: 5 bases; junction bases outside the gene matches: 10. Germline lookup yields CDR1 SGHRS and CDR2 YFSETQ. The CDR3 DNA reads TGCGCCAGCAGCAGGACAGGGTGGGGTAGTACTGAAGCTTTCTTT. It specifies CASSRTGWGSTEAFF. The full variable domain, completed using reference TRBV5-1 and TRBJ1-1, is KAGVTQTPRYLIKTRGQQVTLSCSPISGHRSVSWYQQTPGQGLQFLFEYFSETQRNKGNFPGRFSGRQFSNSRSEMNVSTLELGDSALYLCASSRTGWGSTEAFFGQGTRLTVV.

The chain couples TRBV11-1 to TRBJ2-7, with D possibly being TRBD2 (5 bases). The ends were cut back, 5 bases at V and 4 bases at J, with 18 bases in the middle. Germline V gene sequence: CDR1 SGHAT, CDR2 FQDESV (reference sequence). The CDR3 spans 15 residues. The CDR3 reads CASSGGSSFVYEQYF. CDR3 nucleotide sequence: TGTGCCAGCAGCGGTGGGAGTAGCTTCGTTTACGAGCAGTACTTC.